A single sample gave rise to the 29 T cell receptor beta chains below, sequenced in a study of blood T cell repertoires in COVID-19. The method was immunoSEQ multiplex PCR; TCRdb's version includes in-frame clones alone and lacks a portion of them. The data contain tens of thousands of clones, approximately 80% of them singletons. Specimen: peripheral blood. The receptors originated from a man between 65 and 85 years old with COVID-19, enrolled during active disease.

This chain uses TRBV13 with TRBJ1-3, with a possible D match to TRBD1 (6 bases). Between the trimmed V and J ends, which lost 5 bases and 2 bases, there was a span of 16 bases. The length of the CDR3 is 16 residues. From germline, CDR1 is PRHDT and CDR2 FYEKMQ (reference sequence). CDR3 DNA: TGTGCCAGCAGCCCGCCTCAGGGGATCACTGGAAACACCATATATTTT. This sequence encodes CASSPPQGITGNTIYF.

This sequence joins TRBV9 and TRBJ2-6; TRBD1 matches at 9 bases. The CDR3 contains 20 residues. Trimming removed 4 bases from V and 3 bases from J; junction bases left unmatched: 17. Germline CDR1 and CDR2: SGDLS and YYNGEE. The CDR3 nucleotides read TGTGCCAGCAGCCCAATGAACCCCGGGACAGGGTCCCTTGGGGCCAACGTCCTGACTTTC. Its translation is CASSPMNPGTGSLGANVLTF.

This clone was counted between two and nine times. The chain combines TRBV11-2 with TRBJ1-1; no reliable D call. Germline V gene lookup returns CDR1 SGHAT and CDR2 FQNNGV. This CDR3 comprises 13 residues. Trimming cost V 3 bases and J 3 bases, with 8 bases left between them. CDR3 region: CASSFGGYTEAFF. Here the CDR3 DNA reads TGTGCCAGCAGCTTCGGCGGCTACACTGAAGCTTTCTTT.

This clone was found a few times. This chain joins TRBV13 and TRBJ1-1; no definite D call. The V gene's germline CDR1 is PRHDT and CDR2 FYEKMQ (reference sequence). The CDR3 consists of 15 residues. V shed 5 bases and J shed 4 bases, with 17 bases lying between them. In DNA form, the CDR3 reads TGTGCCAGCAGCCGATGGGCCCTAGGAGGCACTGAAGCTTTCTTT. Protein product: CASSRWALGGTEAFF. Full variable domain (rest looked up from reference TRBV13 and TRBJ1-1): AAGVIQSPRHLIKEKRETATLKCYPIPRHDTVYWYQQGPGQDPQFLISFYEKMQSDKGSIPDRFSAQQFSDYHSELNMSSLELGDSALYFCASSRWALGGTEAFFGQGTRLTVV.

The chain couples TRBV14 to TRBJ2-7, with a possible D match to TRBD2 (6 bases). The germline CDR1 and CDR2 sequences are SGHDN and FVKESK. The length of the CDR3 is 15 residues. The V gene lost 0 bases and the J gene lost 4 bases, with 13 bases spanning the gap. The chain's CDR3 is CASSQDSGRRYEQYF. CDR3 sequence (DNA): TGTGCCAGCAGCCAAGATTCCGGGAGAAGGTACGAGCAGTACTTC. The full variable domain, its missing parts supplied by reference TRBV14 and TRBJ2-7, is EAGVTQFPSHSVIEKGQTVTLRCDPISGHDNLYWYRRVMGKEIKFLLHFVKESKQDESGMPNNRFLAERTGGTYSTLKVQPAELEDSGVYFCASSQDSGRRYEQYFGPGTRLTVT.

The genes are TRBV12-5 and TRBJ2-2; D uncertain. CDR3 length: 15 residues. Germline-derived CDR1 and CDR2 are LGHNT and FRNRAP. Trimming pared 7 bases from V and 0 bases from J, leaving 12 bases between. CDR3 residues: CASALTSANTGELFF. CDR3 sequence (DNA): TGTGCTAGTGCCCTTACATCCGCGAACACCGGGGAGCTGTTTTTT.

This clone came up once. This chain uses TRBV27 with TRBJ1-1; 9 bases fit TRBD1. Trimming at V came to 5 bases and at J to 8 bases, leaving 6 bases not matched to a gene. The CDR3 contains 13 residues. The germline gives CDR1 MNHEY, CDR2 SMNVEV (reference sequence). CDR3 in amino acids: CASSPGTGGEAFF. The CDR3 bases are TGTGCCAGCAGTCCCGGAACAGGGGGCGAAGCTTTCTTT.

The rearrangement uses TRBV6-5 and TRBJ2-7; tentatively, D is TRBD2 (5 bases). The germline CDR1 and CDR2 sequences are MNHEY and SVGAGI. The CDR3 covers 15 residues. Trimming removed 6 bases from V and 1 base from J, with 16 bases in between. In DNA form, the CDR3 reads TGTGCCAGCAGAGGCCAGAAGGGCGGGTCCTACGAGCAGTACTTC. It yields the protein CASRGQKGGSYEQYF.

The chain joins TRBV10-1 to TRBJ2-1; 10 bases match TRBD2. Germline assignment: CDR1 WNHNN and CDR2 SYGVQD (reference sequence). This CDR3 is 16 amino acids long. Trimming at V came to 0 bases and at J to 8 bases, leaving 7 bases not matched to a gene. The chain's CDR3 is CASSESGSGRADEQFF. The CDR3 region has the DNA TGCGCCAGCAGTGAGTCGGGGAGCGGGAGGGCCGATGAGCAGTTCTTC.

The CDR3 is CASSLLSGADEQFF. CDR3 in DNA: TGTGCCAGCAGCCTCCTGTCGGGAGCGGATGAGCAGTTCTTC. The chain couples TRBV3-1 (or the pseudogene TRBV3-2) to TRBJ2-1; perhaps TRBD2 as D (6 bases). With 4 bases removed from V and 8 bases from J, the gap between germline ends came to 15 bases. Looked up from germline, CDR1 is LGHDT and CDR2 is YNNKEL (reference sequence). The CDR3 is 14 residues long.

This sequence joins TRBV12-3 or TRBV12-4 and TRBJ1-2; TRBD1 matches at 8 bases. CDR3 size: 11 residues. V was pared by 6 bases and J by 10 bases, with 4 bases of the junction left unmatched. Here the CDR3 reads CASSLQGDYTF. The DNA for the CDR3 is TGTGCCAGCAGCCTACAGGGGGACTACACCTTC.

J is TRBJ1-2 and V is TRBV7-9; 8 bases agree with TRBD1. The CDR3 has 14 amino acids. Trimming cost V 4 bases and J 4 bases; bases outside gene matches: 5. Germline assignment: CDR1 SEHNR and CDR2 FQNEAQ (reference sequence). The CDR3 coding sequence is TGTGCCAGCAGCTCCGGACAGGGAGGCTATGGCTACACCTTC. Encoded protein: CASSSGQGGYGYTF.

This chain joins TRBV24-1 and TRBJ1-5; 12 bases are a match to TRBD1. After removal of 4 bases from V and 6 bases from J, the junction contained 6 bases not matched to a gene. This CDR3 is built from 16 residues. CDR1 and CDR2 (germline): KGHDR, SFDVKD. CDR3 in amino acids: CATSDSGTGGTQPQHF. CDR3 nucleotides: TGTGCCACCAGTGACTCCGGGACAGGGGGCACTCAGCCCCAGCATTTT.

This chain connects TRBV19 to TRBJ1-5; D remains unclear. The CDR3 runs to 13 residues. V lost 3 bases, J lost 6 bases, and 9 bases lay in between. Germline V gene sequence: CDR1 LNHDA, CDR2 SQIVND (reference sequence). CDR3 sequence reads: CASSIGIGQPQHF. CDR3 DNA sequence: TGTGCCAGTAGTATCGGGATCGGTCAGCCCCAGCATTTT.

V is TRBV30 and J is TRBJ1-4; D not resolved. Deletions cut 1 base from V and 11 bases from J, with 20 bases between. The germline V gene encodes CDR1 GTSNPN and CDR2 SVGIG (reference sequence). The CDR3 is 15 amino acids. This CDR3 reads CAWSGSSPGPGKLFF. CDR3 in DNA: TGTGCCTGGAGTGGGAGCAGTCCGGGCCCGGGGAAACTGTTTTTT.

This chain connects TRBV5-4 to TRBJ1-2, with D possibly matching TRBD1 (6 bases). Trimming took 2 bases from V and 4 from J, leaving 12 bases between them. The CDR3 extends over 14 amino acids. CDR1 and CDR2 from the germline V gene are SGHNT and YYREEE (reference sequence). In DNA form, the CDR3 reads TGTGCCAGCAGCTTAAACGGGGGGCTCTATGGCTACACCTTC. It translates to CASSLNGGLYGYTF.

V is TRBV6-2 or TRBV6-3 and J is TRBJ2-7, with 8 bases lining up with TRBD1. The CDR3 is 14 amino acids. CDR1 is MNHEY, CDR2 SVGEGT, per germline. Trimming cost V 5 bases and J 7 bases; bases outside gene matches: 10. CDR3 sequence (DNA): TGTGCCAGCAGTACCGGACAGGGTCCGATGGAGCAGTACTTC. Its protein is CASSTGQGPMEQYF.

The chain links TRBV29-1 to TRBJ1-1; D is undetermined. There are 12 residues in the CDR3. Germline V gene sequence: CDR1 SQVTM, CDR2 ANQGSEA. V was clipped by 4 bases and J by 4 bases, with 10 bases between them. Written as DNA, the CDR3 is TGCAGCGTTGGAGGCCCGGGCACTGAAGCTTTCTTT. This translates into CSVGGPGTEAFF.

J is TRBJ2-5 and V is TRBV20-1; 11 nucleotides align to TRBD2. V was pared by 3 bases and J by 2 bases, with 5 bases of the junction left unmatched. The CDR3 covers 15 residues. In germline, CDR1 is DFQATT, CDR2 SNEGSKA (reference sequence). CDR3 coding DNA: TGCAGTGCTAGTTCACTAGCGGGGGTTCAAGAGACCCAGTACTTC. It is translated as CSASSLAGVQETQYF.

The V call is TRBV9, the J call TRBJ1-3, with D maybe TRBD1 (6 bases). Germline-derived CDR1 and CDR2 are SGDLS and YYNGEE. Trimming took 3 bases from V and 0 from J, leaving 13 bases between them. This CDR3 spans 16 amino acids. In nucleotides, the CDR3 is TGTGCCAGCAGCGCCTCAGGGGCCCCCTCTGGAAACACCATATATTTT. Protein product: CASSASGAPSGNTIYF.

The V gene is TRBV21-1, the J gene TRBJ1-5; the table's D call, TRBD1, was not checked against the DNA. TRBV21-1 is recorded as a pseudogene. This CDR3 contains 15 residues. For the CDR3, the DNA is TGTGCCAGCAGCAAAGTTTCAGGGGGAGGTCAGCCCCAGCATTTT. Protein: CASSKVSGGGQPQHF.

This clone was counted only a few times. This sequence joins TRBV5-4 and TRBJ2-7; the D is unclear. V shed 0 bases and J shed 3 bases, with 7 bases lying between them. The CDR3 has 13 residues. Germline V gene sequence: CDR1 SGHNT, CDR2 YYREEE (reference sequence). CDR3 sequence (DNA): TGTGCCAGCAGCTTGGGTACTAACTACGAGCAGTACTTC. Its protein product is CASSLGTNYEQYF.

The rearrangement uses TRBV3-1 (or the pseudogene TRBV3-2) and TRBJ1-2, with a tentative D call TRBD1 (5 bases). Per germline, CDR1 LGHDT and CDR2 YNNKEL (reference sequence). Deletions cut 1 base from V and 5 bases from J, with 11 bases between. This CDR3 comprises 14 residues. DNA of the CDR3: TGTGCCAGCAGCCAAGTGGGGCGGGGGTATGGCTACACCTTC. It codes for CASSQVGRGYGYTF.

The rearrangement uses TRBV5-1 and TRBJ2-1; 8 positions match TRBD2. CDR1 SGHRS and CDR2 YFSETQ come from the germline V gene. This CDR3 region has 16 residues. Germline trimming cut 2 bases from V and 1 base from J; bases unmatched to any gene: 5. The CDR3 spells CASSFYTSGSYNEQFF. Here the CDR3 DNA reads TGCGCCAGCAGCTTCTACACTAGCGGATCCTACAATGAGCAGTTCTTC.

V gene TRBV5-6 combines with J gene TRBJ1-1; no definite D call. The CDR3 extends over 12 amino acids. Germline V gene lookup returns CDR1 SGHDT and CDR2 YYEEEE. Trimming took off 0 bases at V and 7 bases at J, with 7 bases between the two ends. CDR3 protein: CASSLVPYEAFF. Written as DNA, the CDR3 is TGTGCCAGCAGCTTGGTACCCTATGAAGCTTTCTTT.

CDR3 region: CASSRRTSGGRDNEQFF. The DNA of the CDR3 is TGTGCCAGCAGCCGCCGGACTAGCGGGGGGAGGGACAATGAGCAGTTCTTC. V is TRBV5-6 and J is TRBJ2-1; 14 bases line up with TRBD2. This CDR3 region has 17 residues. Germline V CDR1 and CDR2: SGHDT, YYEEEE. V lost 4 bases to trimming and J lost 5 bases; unmatched junction nucleotides: 8.

The rearrangement joins TRBV11-3 to TRBJ2-1; 9 bases are a match to TRBD1. After removal of 2 bases from V and 7 bases from J, the junction contained 6 bases not matched to a gene. The CDR3 covers 15 residues. Germline V gives CDR1 SGHNT, CDR2 YENEEA. CDR3 amino acids: CASSLSQGAKNEQFF. The CDR3 bases are TGTGCCAGCAGCTTATCACAGGGGGCGAAAAATGAGCAGTTCTTC.

The gene calls are TRBV9 and TRBJ2-7; 9 nucleotides align to TRBD2. Per the germline V gene, CDR1 is SGDLS and CDR2 is YYNGEE. V trimming: 5 bases; J trimming: 3 bases; junction bases outside the gene matches: 12. The CDR3 runs to 16 residues. In DNA, the CDR3 is TGTGCCAGCAGTGCGCAAGCAGAGACTAGCGGCTACGAGCAGTACTTC. Protein: CASSAQAETSGYEQYF.

The CDR3 region is CASTLWGDEQFF. In nucleotides, the CDR3 is TGTGCCAGCACCCTCTGGGGCGATGAGCAGTTCTTC. The V and J genes are TRBV5-6 and TRBJ2-1, with D possibly being TRBD1 (5 bases). The CDR3 length is 12 residues. Germline V gene sequence: CDR1 SGHDT, CDR2 YYEEEE. V lost 6 bases, J lost 8 bases, and 12 bases lay in between.